This TCR beta chain was recovered during a study of blood T cells in healthy people across ages. The study, taken as a whole, reports: Diversity figures based on one million T cells were deemed too low. PBMCs went unsorted, and a conclusive naive versus antigen-experienced comparison was therefore prevented. A roughly linear age-dependent decrease characterized TCR beta diversity per million T cells.

At least 5.5 micrograms of total RNA were extracted per sample. Next came a second PCR, run for roughly 6 to 11 cycles, which used a sample-barcoded 5' primer along with a J-beta primer mix. TCRdb re-analysed the 5' RACE reads in MiXCR, keeping a single row per CDR3 protein. Here the sample spans about 830,000 distinct CDR3 sequences, less than 80% being singletons. With regard to this clonotype: Its cognate antigen is unknown.

V was trimmed by 5 bases and J by 1 base, leaving 16 bases between them. This CDR3 comprises 16 residues. Germline lookup yields CDR1 SGHTA and CDR2 FQGNSA. The chain is built from TRBV7-2 and TRBJ2-3; TRBD2 is a possible D gene (7 bases). Sequencing was done on a sample of blood. The TCR was taken from a man younger than 45 in good health. In DNA form, the CDR3 reads TGTGCCAGCAGCACGGCGGGGGCCCGACGCACAGATACGCAGTATTTT. Protein sequence: CASSTAGARRTDTQYF.